The 30 T cell receptor beta chains below all came from one sample that was sequenced in a study of cytomegalovirus exposure and HLA in healthy donors listed by TCRdb under 2017. Libraries were constructed by the immunoSEQ multiplex PCR assay. For the multiplex PCR, a mixture combining 60 forward primers for TCR Vbeta segments and 13 reverse primers for TCR Jbeta segments was used. What TCRdb holds here is the immuneACCESS table cut down to in-frame rearrangements. Part of the clones is not present; checked against another copy, under half of the missing clones reflect an unresolved V gene, and the others are unexplained. This sample gives fewer than 250,000 clones in total; about 80% of them show up just once. About 14% of the sample rests with the top ten. Sequencing was performed on PBMCs. Source of these receptors: a middle-aged man in good health and CMV-seronegative.

The rearrangement links TRBV10-3 to TRBJ1-5; the D gene is possibly TRBD1 (5 bases). Between the trimmed V and J ends, which lost 3 bases and 4 bases, there was a span of 10 bases. Germline V gene lookup returns CDR1 ENHRY and CDR2 SYGVKD. The CDR3 has 14 residues. CDR3 bases: TGTGCCATCAGTGAAGGGAACAGGAATCAGCCCCAGCATTTT. It specifies CAISEGNRNQPQHF.

The V gene is TRBV9, the J gene TRBJ2-1; 8 bases match TRBD2. Per the germline V gene, CDR1 is SGDLS and CDR2 is YYNGEE. Losses at the gene ends were 4 bases for V and 8 bases for J; bases not matched to a gene: 11. This CDR3 is built from 15 residues. CDR3 region: CASSPRSGSVHEQFF. In nucleotides, the CDR3 is TGTGCCAGCAGCCCAAGAAGCGGGAGTGTTCATGAGCAGTTCTTC.

The V gene is TRBV7-2, the J gene TRBJ1-5; no definite D call. The CDR3 extends over 12 amino acids. The germline V gene encodes CDR1 SGHTA and CDR2 FQGNSA. V shed 5 bases and J shed 9 bases, with 11 bases lying between them. The CDR3 is CASSVRSGPQHF. For the CDR3, the DNA is TGTGCCAGCAGCGTACGTAGTGGGCCCCAGCATTTT. Based on the CDR3 plus reference TRBV7-2 and TRBJ1-5, the full variable domain is GAGVSQSPSNKVTEKGKDVELRCDPISGHTALYWYRQSLGQGLEFLIYFQGNSAPDKSGLPSDRFSAERTGGSVSTLTIQRTQQEDSAVYLCASSVRSGPQHFGDGTRLSIL.

J is TRBJ2-5 and V is TRBV4-3; 10 bases agree with TRBD2. The J call may be mistaken, given a closer DNA end match to TRBJ2-7. Germline CDR1 is LGHNA and CDR2 is YSLEER. This CDR3 contains 16 residues. The DNA for the CDR3 is TGCGCCAGCAGCCACTCTAGCGGGGGTAGGGCCTACGAGCAGTACTTC. Translating it yields CASSHSSGGRAYEQYF.

V and J are TRBV10-3 and TRBJ2-1; tentatively, D is TRBD1 (5 bases). The germline V gene has CDR1 ENHRY and CDR2 SYGVKD. The ends were cut back, 8 bases at V and 9 bases at J, with 17 bases in the middle. The CDR3 contains 13 residues. The CDR3 DNA reads TGTGCCATCCGGGCCATGCCGCAGGGTGAGCAGTTCTTC. It codes for CAIRAMPQGEQFF.

V usage is TRBV6-1 and J usage is TRBJ2-3; D possibly corresponds to TRBD2 (7 bases). CDR1 and CDR2 (germline): MNHNS, SASEGT. Trimming took 11 bases from V and 2 from J, leaving 17 bases between them. The CDR3 has 14 residues. CDR3 nucleotide sequence: TGTGCCTATAAGGGGGGGGGCTCCACAGATACGCAGTATTTT. It codes for CAYKGGGSTDTQYF.

The rearrangement links TRBV5-1 to TRBJ2-5; 10 nucleotides line up with TRBD1. With 3 bases clipped from V and 2 bases from J, the junction kept 1 base outside the gene matches. From germline, CDR1 is SGHRS and CDR2 YFSETQ. The CDR3 runs to 14 residues. Here the CDR3 DNA reads TGCGCCAGCAGCTGGGGACAGGGGCAAGAGACCCAGTACTTC. As protein: CASSWGQGQETQYF.

V and J are TRBV5-1 and TRBJ2-7, with 7 bases aligning to TRBD1. The CDR3 has 15 residues. V was pared by 0 bases and J by 3 bases, with 6 bases of the junction left unmatched. Germline V gene sequence: CDR1 SGHRS, CDR2 YFSETQ. CDR3 nucleotides: TGCGCCAGCAGCTTGGAAGGGACAGTAGGCTACGAGCAGTACTTC. Translated: CASSLEGTVGYEQYF. Full variable domain (missing parts from reference TRBV5-1 and TRBJ2-7): KAGVTQTPRYLIKTRGQQVTLSCSPISGHRSVSWYQQTPGQGLQFLFEYFSETQRNKGNFPGRFSGRQFSNSRSEMNVSTLELGDSALYLCASSLEGTVGYEQYFGPGTRLTVT.

The V call is TRBV2, the J call TRBJ1-2, with TRBD1 as a possible D gene (6 bases). Per germline, CDR1 SNHLY and CDR2 FYNNEI. Trimming left V 5 bases short and J 2 bases short, with 15 bases between. The CDR3 length is 15 residues. CDR3 nucleotides: TGTGCCAGCAGTCGCTGGACAGTCCCAAACTATGGCTACACCTTC. This codes for CASSRWTVPNYGYTF.

The chain employs TRBV11-2 and TRBJ2-5, with 7 bases aligning to TRBD1. The CDR3 runs to 16 residues. CDR1 and CDR2 (germline): SGHAT, FQNNGV. The ends lost 5 bases at V and 1 base at J; junction bases unmatched: 10. CDR3 region: CASSPLTGKVQETQYF. The CDR3 DNA is TGTGCCAGCAGCCCCTTGACAGGGAAGGTCCAAGAGACCCAGTACTTC.

The gene calls are TRBV19 and TRBJ2-7, with 8 nucleotides matching TRBD1. This CDR3 region has 17 residues. V lost 1 base and J lost 0; bases outside the gene matches: 8. CDR1 is LNHDA and CDR2 is SQIVND in the germline V gene (reference sequence). CDR3 sequence: CASSIAGGETFSYEQYF. CDR3 nucleotides: TGTGCCAGTAGTATAGCAGGGGGCGAAACGTTCTCCTACGAGCAGTACTTC.

A single count supports this clone. The rearrangement joins TRBV14 to TRBJ2-5; perhaps TRBD2 as D (6 bases). Germline V lookup: CDR1 SGHDN, CDR2 FVKESK. CDR3 length: 17 amino acids. V was clipped by 0 bases and J by 11 bases, with 25 bases between them. CDR3 in DNA: TGTGCCAGCAGCCAAGAGGGGGAGGTGGGTTGGACTTTAGAGCAGTACTTC. As protein: CASSQEGEVGWTLEQYF.

This chain uses TRBV5-1 with TRBJ2-7, with 9 bases matching TRBD2. Germline lookup yields CDR1 SGHRS and CDR2 YFSETQ. V shed 4 bases, J shed 3 bases, and the junction held 14 bases outside the gene matches. The CDR3 length is 17 residues. The CDR3 spells CASSPTRTSETIYEQYF. The DNA for the CDR3 is TGCGCCAGCAGCCCTACTCGGACTAGCGAAACAATCTACGAGCAGTACTTC.

The chain recombines TRBV7-3 with TRBJ2-3; the match to TRBD1 covers 8 bases. Germline CDR1 SGHTA, CDR2 FQGTGA. Trimming took 5 bases from V and 1 from J; bases not matched to a gene: 5. CDR3 length: 15 amino acids. The CDR3 nucleotides read TGTGCCAGCAGCCCCGGACAGGGAGGCACAGATACGCAGTATTTT. Translating it yields CASSPGQGGTDTQYF.

This chain joins TRBV7-2 and TRBJ2-7; possibly TRBD1 for D (6 bases). V lost 1 base to trimming and J lost 3 bases, with 10 bases between them. The CDR3 runs 14 residues. Germline CDR1 SGHTA, CDR2 FQGNSA. The CDR3 coding sequence is TGTGCCAGCAGCTTAGGGGGGCAAAACTACGAGCAGTACTTC. Translating it yields CASSLGGQNYEQYF.

The chain employs TRBV7-2 and TRBJ2-5; 8 nucleotides agree with TRBD1. CDR3 length equals 16 residues. The V and J ends lost 5 bases and 5 bases, in that order; junction bases with no gene match: 13. The V gene's germline CDR1 is SGHTA and CDR2 FQGNSA. CDR3 DNA sequence: TGTGCCAGCAGCCCTCGACAGGGGTCTGAGAGGGAGACCCAGTACTTC. Encoded protein: CASSPRQGSERETQYF. Combining the CDR3 with reference TRBV7-2 and TRBJ2-5 gives the whole variable domain GAGVSQSPSNKVTEKGKDVELRCDPISGHTALYWYRQSLGQGLEFLIYFQGNSAPDKSGLPSDRFSAERTGGSVSTLTIQRTQQEDSAVYLCASSPRQGSERETQYFGPGTRLLVL.

In this sample, this clone turned up a few times. This sequence joins TRBV19 and TRBJ2-5; 9 bases line up with TRBD2. Germline CDR1 LNHDA, CDR2 SQIVND (reference sequence). V shed 3 bases, J shed 2 bases, and the junction held 4 bases outside the gene matches. The length of the CDR3 is 15 residues. The CDR3 DNA reads TGTGCCAGTAGTATTCCGGCGGGGGGGCAAGAGACCCAGTACTTC. This encodes CASSIPAGGQETQYF.

The chain uses TRBV4-3 and TRBJ2-5; D might be TRBD1 (6 bases). V shed 0 bases and J shed 5 bases, with 19 bases lying between them. The CDR3 spans 17 residues. Germline assignment: CDR1 LGHNA and CDR2 YSLEER. The CDR3 region is CASSQEVSRGKGETQYF. The CDR3 DNA is TGCGCCAGCAGCCAAGAAGTTTCCAGGGGTAAAGGGGAGACCCAGTACTTC.

This clone was seen once. The chain links TRBV28 to TRBJ2-1; tentatively, D is TRBD2 (6 bases). V was shortened by 9 bases and J by 7 bases, with 7 bases between the two germline ends. The germline V gene encodes CDR1 MDHEN and CDR2 SYDVKM. CDR3 length: 10 amino acids. In nucleotides, the CDR3 is TGTGCCAGTAGCGGTAATGAGCAGTTCTTC. Translation gives CASSGNEQFF.

The genes are TRBV4-1 and TRBJ2-7; D is uncertain. Trimming removed 3 bases from V and 1 base from J, with 13 bases in between. The CDR3 runs to 15 residues. Germline V gene lookup returns CDR1 MGHRA and CDR2 YSYEKL. CDR3 nucleotide sequence: TGCGCCAGCAGCCATCTTGAGAACAGATCCTACGAGCAGTACTTC. The encoded protein is CASSHLENRSYEQYF.

This rearrangement joins TRBV5-4 to TRBJ1-4; D unresolved. Trimming cost V 2 bases and J 7 bases, with 15 bases left between them. Germline CDR1 reads SGHNT; CDR2 reads YYREEE (reference sequence). The CDR3 is made up of 15 amino acids. CDR3 nucleotide sequence: TGTGCCAGCAGCTTCCGAGGGCTGGGGAGTGAAAAACTGTTTTTT. As protein: CASSFRGLGSEKLFF.

This chain connects TRBV7-3 to TRBJ2-5, with TRBD2 matching 10 bases. The V gene's germline CDR1 is SGHTA and CDR2 FQGTGA. CDR3 length: 13 residues. V lost 4 bases to trimming and J lost 5 bases; unmatched junction nucleotides: 1. For the CDR3, the DNA is TGTGCCAGCAGCTCGGGACTAGCGGAGACCCAGTACTTC. It is translated as CASSSGLAETQYF. The variable domain in full, with the rest retrieved from reference TRBV7-3 and TRBJ2-5, is GAGVSQTPSNKVTEKGKYVELRCDPISGHTALYWYRQSLGQGPEFLIYFQGTGAADDSGLPNDRFFAVRPEGSVSTLKIQRTERGDSAVYLCASSSGLAETQYFGPGTRLLVL.

The chain combines TRBV7-9 with TRBJ2-1; D remains ambiguous. V lost 3 bases and J lost 4, with 7 bases in between. The CDR3 spans 13 residues. Looked up from germline, CDR1 is SEHNR and CDR2 is FQNEAQ (reference sequence). The CDR3 here is CASSFGGYNEQFF. CDR3 sequence (DNA): TGTGCCAGCAGCTTCGGCGGTTACAATGAGCAGTTCTTC.

The rearrangement uses TRBV11-3 and TRBJ2-1; 10 nucleotides agree with TRBD1. The germline gives CDR1 SGHNT, CDR2 YENEEA. The V segment lost 5 bases and the J segment 4 bases; nucleotides outside the gene matches: 8. This CDR3 has 16 residues. The CDR3: CASSPGRDRGYNEQFF. The CDR3 DNA reads as TGTGCCAGCAGCCCAGGAAGGGACAGGGGATACAATGAGCAGTTCTTC.

The V call is TRBV4-1, the J call TRBJ1-3; D is perhaps TRBD1 (6 bases). This CDR3 is built from 14 residues. V lost 2 bases to trimming and J lost 8 bases, with 13 bases between them. From germline, CDR1 is MGHRA and CDR2 YSYEKL. The CDR3 nucleotides read TGCGCCAGCAGCCAACATCCCAAGGGGGACACCATATATTTT. This gives the protein CASSQHPKGDTIYF.

A remark on this clone: Within the sample, other DNA sequences also encode this same CDR3. V is TRBV5-1 and J is TRBJ2-5, with 13 positions matching TRBD2. The V segment lost 4 bases and the J segment 2 bases; nucleotides outside the gene matches: 2. CDR3 length equals 15 residues. Looked up from germline, CDR1 is SGHRS and CDR2 is YFSETQ. The CDR3 DNA sequence: TGCGCCAGCAGCAGGGGACTAGCGGGGCAAGAGACCCAGTACTTC. Its translation: CASSRGLAGQETQYF.

The V gene is TRBV4-3, the J gene TRBJ1-1, with a weak D call TRBD1 (5 bases). The CDR3 sequence is 15 residues long. V lost 0 bases to trimming and J lost 5 bases, with 13 bases between them. Per the germline V gene, CDR1 is LGHNA and CDR2 is YSLEER. The CDR3 is CASSQDRSRVTEAFF. DNA for the CDR3: TGCGCCAGCAGCCAAGATAGGTCCAGGGTGACTGAAGCTTTCTTT.

The sample holds one count of this clone. The chain joins TRBV19 to TRBJ2-7; the D gene is possibly TRBD2 (5 bases). This CDR3 region has 14 residues. V lost 3 bases and J 0 bases, leaving 9 bases between the germline ends. Germline CDR1 is LNHDA and CDR2 is SQIVND (reference sequence). The CDR3 loop reads CASSIGVSSYEQYF. DNA for the CDR3: TGTGCCAGTAGTATCGGGGTAAGCTCCTACGAGCAGTACTTC.

This clone showed up just once. Here the CDR3 reads CASSVGGALGKSSYNEQFF. The CDR3 region has the DNA TGTGCCAGCAGCGTAGGCGGGGCCTTAGGAAAAAGCTCCTACAATGAGCAGTTCTTC. This chain links TRBV9 with TRBJ2-1; a possible D gene is TRBD2 (6 bases). Trimming left V 0 bases short and J 0 bases short, with 19 bases between. CDR1 and CDR2 from the germline V gene are SGDLS and YYNGEE. The CDR3 loop spans 19 amino acids.

J is TRBJ2-2 and V is TRBV28, with D unclear. The germline CDR1 and CDR2 sequences are MDHEN and SYDVKM. The V and J ends lost 3 bases and 8 bases respectively, with 4 bases between them. The CDR3 spans 11 residues. The CDR3 reads CASSFRGELFF. In nucleotides, the CDR3 is TGTGCCAGCAGTTTCAGAGGGGAGCTGTTTTTT.